What follows are 5 T cell receptor beta chains derived from one specimen sequenced in a study of blood T cell repertoires in COVID-19. Clones were read by immunoSEQ multiplex PCR, and TCRdb kept only the in-frame ones, dropping some. The table lists roughly 53,000 clones, 90% of them singletons. Source material: peripheral blood. Source of these receptors: a woman aged 40 to 50 with active COVID-19.

This clone appeared once. V gene TRBV6-2 or TRBV6-3 combines with J gene TRBJ1-6; D uncertain. The CDR3 is 13 residues long. Trimming left V 8 bases short and J 9 bases short, with 14 bases between. The germline CDR1 and CDR2 sequences are MNHEY and SVGEGT. The CDR3 is CASRLLEGSPLHF. CDR3 in DNA: TGTGCCAGCCGCCTCTTGGAGGGTTCACCCCTCCACTTT.

The chain carries TRBV11-2 and TRBJ2-7; 7 positions match TRBD2. CDR1 is SGHAT, CDR2 FQNNGV, per germline. CDR3 length equals 18 residues. J lost 0 bases, V lost 2 bases, and 13 bases had no gene match. CDR3 residues: CASSLIGRKRGDSYEQYF. The CDR3 DNA reads TGTGCCAGCAGCTTAATTGGAAGGAAGCGGGGTGACTCCTACGAGCAGTACTTC.

V and J are TRBV11-3 and TRBJ2-3, with 13 bases identical to TRBD2. CDR3 size: 18 residues. Germline-derived CDR1 and CDR2 are SGHNT and YENEEA. The J segment lost 0 bases and the V segment lost 1 base, leaving 4 bases of the junction unmatched. CDR3 region: CASSLAGTSGVSTDTQYF. For the CDR3, the DNA is TGTGCCAGCAGCTTAGCCGGGACTAGCGGGGTTAGCACAGATACGCAGTATTTT.

About this clone itself: At one of its ends the junction is not consistent with the germline gene, which may arise from a read error. The J gene is TRBJ2-1, the V gene TRBV6-2 or TRBV6-3; D perhaps matches TRBD2 (5 bases). The CDR3 has 11 amino acids. Looked up from germline, CDR1 is MNHEY and CDR2 is SVGEGT. The CDR3 here is CAGSDPGEQFF. The CDR3 region has the DNA TGTGCCGGCAGTGACCCGGGAGAGCAGTTCTTC.

This chain uses TRBV5-1 with TRBJ1-1, with D uncertain. Germline CDR1 SGHRS, CDR2 YFSETQ. The germline V and J ends were trimmed by 0 bases and 8 bases, with 11 bases remaining between them. This CDR3 spans 13 amino acids. The chain's CDR3 is CASSLVLRSEAFF. The CDR3 nucleotides read TGCGCCAGCAGCTTGGTGCTCCGGTCCGAAGCTTTCTTT.